This section outlines one T cell receptor beta chain sequence together with its context. What antigen it recognizes has not been identified. Base qualities are not at hand, and no much larger clone is one base apart. The entry originates in a study of T cells in localized non-small cell lung cancer (dated by TCRdb to the early 2020s). Context from the whole study: Comparing tumors with uninvolved tumor-adjacent lungs, the study looked at the T cell repertoires of 236 patients with early-stage NSCLC. The mean age of the NSCLC patients was just over 65 years, with 130 or so men and about a hundred women. All 250 or so NSCLC patients in the cohort were treatment-naive and had localized lung tumors that were resected.

The V end loses 5 bases and the J end loses 3 bases, and a stretch of 14 bases separates them. Taken from cysteine to phenylalanine, the CDR3 has 15 residues. Only CDR3 DNA remains: 45 bases, in frame from the first base. CDR1 and CDR2, looked up from the germline V gene, are SNHLY and FYNNEI. Here is what the overall study found, with its caveats: Because multi-region tumor sequencing was not done, intratumor heterogeneity could not be ruled out. Uninvolved tumor-adjacent lung showed the highest T cell clonality, higher than tumor, which suggests more focused antigenic responses in the adjacent lung. A median of approximately 57 of the top 100 tumor clones were detected in paired uninvolved adjacent lung, and approximately 28 of these tumor clones were also found among the top 100 clones of the paired uninvolved adjacent lung. Longer overall survival was associated with higher T cell density in blood, whereas shorter survival was associated with higher clonality in adjacent lung. Because of the exploratory design, TCR variables were selected using unadjusted p-values without false-discovery rate correction.

At diagnosis, tumor, uninvolved tumor-adjacent lung and peripheral blood were collected and then preserved as a mix of FFPE and fresh-frozen material. For TCR repertoire profiling, blood samples were analyzed as peripheral blood mononuclear cells. TCR beta CDR3 regions were sequenced from DNA using the immunoSEQ Assay. The source study handled its data this way. T cell density was computed as TCR beta template counts normalized to usable DNA estimated by amplifying housekeeping genes. Using the preseqR package, richness was estimated by extrapolating to 120,000 templates for tissue samples and 400,000 templates for PBMC samples. Clonality was defined by subtracting Pielou's evenness from one. Differential abundance testing on productive amino-acid clonotypes, with a minimum total count of 5 and an alpha of 0.1, was used to identify tissue-enriched TCRs. The Jaccard Index and the Morisita Overlap Index were used to measure how much the repertoires overlapped between compartments. GLIPH grouped TCR beta CDR3s together with public tetramer-defined viral CDR3s, and a viral motif had to include at least three viral sequences and also show V-gene enrichment. TCRdb limited this immuneACCESS table to in-frame rearrangements with V and J called. A share of clones is missing; checked studies link under half to unresolved V genes, and the rest is unexplained. V, J and clone size are taken as reported in that table, and D and trimming were inferred from the DNA itself. The sample table lists about 82,000 clones, less than 85% of them with a count of one. Approximately 21% of the sample rests with the top ten.

In this chain, TRBV2 is recombined with TRBJ1-3; the D gene is possibly TRBD1, with 6 bases matching. This clonotype was sampled from a man aged 40-75 years with stage II squamous cell lung carcinoma. Sample: PBMCs, taken before any cancer treatment. The DNA is as follows: TGTGCCAGCAGTTCAGACAGGCCTCGTGGAAACACCATATATTTT. Translated, it reads CASSSDRPRGNTIYF.